These 22 T cell receptor beta chains were all obtained from the same sample, sequenced in a study of long-term antiretroviral therapy in people with HIV. Version v3.0 of the immunoSEQ assay was performed at survey level. Sequenced by immunoSEQ multiplex PCR; TCRdb stores in-frame clones only, minus some. The profile shows roughly 20,000 clones, over 75% of them singletons. The sample consisted of unsorted PBMCs, taken 1.5 years after starting antiretroviral therapy. These receptors were obtained from a man aged 25 to 40 with HIV.

The J gene is TRBJ2-7, the V gene TRBV28, with D maybe TRBD2 (5 bases). The length of the CDR3 is 16 residues. With 5 bases removed from V and 3 bases from J, the gap between germline ends came to 20 bases. Germline lookup yields CDR1 MDHEN and CDR2 SYDVKM. This CDR3 is CASSTSLGETYYEQYF. The CDR3 DNA sequence: TGTGCCAGCAGTACTTCCCTTGGGGAGACATACTACGAGCAGTACTTC.

The rearrangement links TRBV11-2 to TRBJ1-1; possibly TRBD1 for D (5 bases). The CDR3 contains 16 residues. Trimming left V 0 bases short and J 5 bases short, with 16 bases between. Germline CDR1 and CDR2: SGHAT and FQNNGV. The DNA for the CDR3 is TGTGCCAGCAGCTTAGAAGGTGGGGGTTTGAGAACTGAAGCTTTCTTT. Amino acid sequence: CASSLEGGGLRTEAFF.

V gene TRBV29-1 combines with J gene TRBJ1-1, with D unclear. V shed 4 bases and J shed 1 base, with 7 bases lying between them. The germline V gene encodes CDR1 SQVTM and CDR2 ANQGSEA. The CDR3 has 12 residues. This chain's CDR3 is CSVVSGNTEAFF. CDR3 nucleotide sequence: TGCAGCGTTGTATCCGGGAACACTGAAGCTTTCTTT.

V is TRBV5-1 and J is TRBJ1-1, with a tentative D call TRBD1 (5 bases). Between the trimmed V and J ends, which lost 5 bases and 4 bases, there was a span of 24 bases. This CDR3 has 17 amino acids. Looked up from germline, CDR1 is SGHRS and CDR2 is YFSETQ. This CDR3 is CASSPQIIGTSFTEAFF. The CDR3 DNA sequence: TGCGCCAGCAGTCCGCAAATCATCGGGACCTCCTTCACTGAAGCTTTCTTT.

The CDR3 sequence: CASSSSDIKGAWNTEAFF. Here the CDR3 DNA reads TGTGCCAGCAGCTCCAGCGATATAAAGGGGGCTTGGAACACTGAAGCTTTCTTT. The gene calls are TRBV7-9 and TRBJ1-1, with 7 bases fitting TRBD1. The CDR3 loop spans 18 amino acids. Germline V gene sequence: CDR1 SEHNR, CDR2 FQNEAQ (reference sequence). The ends lost 4 bases at V and 1 base at J; junction bases unmatched: 15.

This clone was observed once. The rearrangement uses TRBV6-5 and TRBJ1-5; tentative D call: TRBD1 (5 bases). Trimming took 6 bases from V and 5 from J, leaving 11 bases between them. The germline V gene has CDR1 MNHEY and CDR2 SVGAGI. The CDR3 runs to 13 residues. Here the CDR3 reads CASSRMTDQPQHF. CDR3 sequence (DNA): TGTGCCAGCAGCCGAATGACAGATCAGCCCCAGCATTTT.

This clone was detected only once. V gene TRBV28 combines with J gene TRBJ2-7; D gene ambiguous. Germline V gene sequence: CDR1 MDHEN, CDR2 SYDVKM. The CDR3 runs to 10 residues. V lost 6 bases and J lost 6, with 6 bases in between. The CDR3 loop reads CASSRGEQYF. The CDR3 DNA sequence: TGTGCCAGCAGCCGAGGCGAGCAGTACTTC.

This chain uses TRBV5-1 with TRBJ2-1, with TRBD1 matching over 7 bases. The CDR3 spans 15 residues. The germline V gene encodes CDR1 SGHRS and CDR2 YFSETQ. Trimming took 6 bases from V and 0 from J; bases not matched to a gene: 6. CDR3 sequence: CASTPTGSSYNEQFF. The CDR3 DNA reads TGCGCCAGCACCCCGACAGGGAGCTCCTACAATGAGCAGTTCTTC.

The CDR3 DNA reads TGTGCCAGCAGTTTAAGGGGGGCCTCCTCCTACGAGCAGTACTTC. Its protein product is CASSLRGASSYEQYF. The chain is built from TRBV27 and TRBJ2-7; D may match TRBD1 or TRBD2 (6 bases each). Germline V gene data show CDR1 as MNHEY and CDR2 as SMNVEV (reference sequence). Trimming removed 2 bases from V and 0 bases from J, with 11 bases in between. The CDR3 has 15 amino acids.

The rearrangement joins TRBV7-2 to TRBJ2-3; D unresolved. This CDR3 contains 14 residues. Germline assignment: CDR1 SGHTA and CDR2 FQGNSA. Trimming removed 5 bases from V and 4 bases from J, with 13 bases in between. CDR3 amino acids: CASSRTLNPDTQYF. Here the CDR3 DNA reads TGTGCCAGCAGCCGAACCCTAAACCCAGATACGCAGTATTTT. Full variable domain (rest looked up from reference TRBV7-2 and TRBJ2-3): GAGVSQSPSNKVTEKGKDVELRCDPISGHTALYWYRQSLGQGLEFLIYFQGNSAPDKSGLPSDRFSAERTGGSVSTLTIQRTQQEDSAVYLCASSRTLNPDTQYFGPGTRLTVL.

This chain connects TRBV30 to TRBJ2-3; no reliable D call. The CDR3 totals 14 residues. Germline CDR1 GTSNPN, CDR2 SVGIG (reference sequence). The V end was cut by 3 bases, the J end by 0 bases, with 10 bases between. The CDR3 region is CAWRSRISTDTQYF. CDR3 DNA sequence: TGTGCCTGGAGGTCAAGAATTAGCACAGATACGCAGTATTTT.

The rearrangement uses TRBV5-5 and TRBJ2-1; 13 bases match TRBD2. The V and J ends lost 0 bases and 2 bases, in that order; junction bases with no gene match: 2. Germline V CDR1 and CDR2: SGHKS, YYEKEE (reference sequence). There are 17 residues in the CDR3. The CDR3 reads CASSLEGLAGAYNEQFF. The DNA of the CDR3 is TGTGCCAGCAGCTTGGAAGGACTAGCGGGAGCCTACAATGAGCAGTTCTTC.

There are a few counts of this clone. J is TRBJ2-7 and V is TRBV11-2, with unresolved D. Germline V gene data show CDR1 as SGHAT and CDR2 as FQNNGV. The CDR3 is 12 residues long. The ends were cut back, 4 bases at V and 4 bases at J, with 8 bases in the middle. In DNA, the CDR3 is TGTGCCAGCAGCTCCGACCGGTACGAGCAGTACTTC. Protein sequence: CASSSDRYEQYF.

This CDR3 reads CASSLHWTSGTYEQYF. In nucleotides, the CDR3 is TGTGCCAGCAGCTTGCACTGGACTAGCGGGACCTACGAGCAGTACTTC. This sequence joins TRBV5-5 and TRBJ2-7, with 12 nucleotides matching TRBD2. CDR1 and CDR2 from the germline V gene are SGHKS and YYEKEE (reference sequence). The CDR3 consists of 16 residues. With V trimmed by 1 base and J by 2 bases, 4 bases remained unmatched.

This clone was picked up one time. The rearrangement uses TRBV19 and TRBJ2-3, with D unclear. The germline V gene encodes CDR1 LNHDA and CDR2 SQIVND (reference sequence). V was clipped by 7 bases and J by 6 bases, with 20 bases between them. The CDR3 extends over 15 amino acids. DNA of the CDR3: TGTGCCAGTAATAGACAAGGCGACCTCGGGGATACGCAGTATTTT. Its translation: CASNRQGDLGDTQYF.

The V and J genes are TRBV4-1 and TRBJ2-1; the D is unclear. The V gene's germline CDR1 is MGHRA and CDR2 YSYEKL. The CDR3 consists of 16 residues. Trimming shortened V by 0 bases and J by 3 bases, and 12 bases separated the two germline ends. The CDR3 region has the DNA TGCGCCAGCAGCCAAGATTCGCAGCCCCACTACAATGAGCAGTTCTTC. The encoded protein is CASSQDSQPHYNEQFF.

This chain links TRBV4-3 with TRBJ1-5; TRBD1 matches at 7 bases. V lost 9 bases and J lost 5; bases outside the gene matches: 10. The CDR3 extends over 14 amino acids. Germline V gene lookup returns CDR1 LGHNA and CDR2 YSLEER. The CDR3 here is CASSMTGFHQPQHF. The CDR3 DNA is TGCGCCAGTAGTATGACAGGGTTTCATCAGCCCCAGCATTTT.

This chain joins TRBV7-9 and TRBJ1-3; D remains ambiguous. CDR1 SEHNR and CDR2 FQNEAQ come from the germline V gene (reference sequence). CDR3 length: 12 residues. Trimming took off 1 base at V and 3 bases at J, with 1 base between the two ends. The CDR3, as DNA: TGTGCCAGCAGCTTAGTTGGAAACACCATATATTTT. It encodes CASSLVGNTIYF.

This clone was detected only a few times. The chain employs TRBV5-1 and TRBJ2-2; 12 bases are shared with TRBD2. This CDR3 is built from 17 residues. The germline CDR1 and CDR2 sequences are SGHRS and YFSETQ. Trimming removed 4 bases from V and 1 base from J; junction bases left unmatched: 5. The CDR3 loop reads CASSPRTSGVNTGELFF. The CDR3 DNA reads TGCGCCAGCAGCCCACGGACTAGCGGGGTGAACACCGGGGAGCTGTTTTTT. Together with reference TRBV5-1 and TRBJ2-2, the CDR3 gives the full variable domain: KAGVTQTPRYLIKTRGQQVTLSCSPISGHRSVSWYQQTPGQGLQFLFEYFSETQRNKGNFPGRFSGRQFSNSRSEMNVSTLELGDSALYLCASSPRTSGVNTGELFFGEGSRLTVL.

V gene TRBV7-9 combines with J gene TRBJ1-4, with D possibly TRBD1 on 5 matching bases. Trimming took off 4 bases at V and 3 bases at J, with 18 bases between the two ends. Germline V gives CDR1 SEHNR, CDR2 FQNEAQ (reference sequence). This CDR3 region has 17 residues. The CDR3 loop reads CASSSTARQQPNEKLFF. The CDR3 coding sequence is TGTGCCAGCAGCTCGACTGCTCGACAGCAACCTAATGAAAAACTGTTTTTT. Full variable domain (remainder filled in from reference TRBV7-9 and TRBJ1-4): DTGVSQNPRHKITKRGQNVTFRCDPISEHNRLYWYRQTLGQGPEFLTYFQNEAQLEKSRLLSDRFSAERPKGSFSTLEIQRTEQGDSAMYLCASSSTARQQPNEKLFFGSGTQLSVL.

The chain recombines TRBV6-5 with TRBJ2-1; weak D call: TRBD1 (5 bases). Looked up from germline, CDR1 is MNHEY and CDR2 is SVGAGI. The CDR3 contains 13 residues. V lost 5 bases to trimming and J lost 2 bases, with 7 bases between them. The CDR3 bases are TGTGCCAGCAGTATAGGGGCCTACAATGAGCAGTTCTTC. Translating it yields CASSIGAYNEQFF.

This clone came up a few times. The chain couples TRBV11-2 to TRBJ1-1; TRBD1 aligns across 9 bases. V lost 2 bases and J lost 5; bases outside the gene matches: 6. The CDR3 extends over 15 amino acids. Germline values: CDR1 SGHAT, CDR2 FQNNGV. The CDR3 DNA reads as TGTGCCAGCAGCTTACTGGGACAGGGAGAGACTGAAGCTTTCTTT. This encodes CASSLLGQGETEAFF.